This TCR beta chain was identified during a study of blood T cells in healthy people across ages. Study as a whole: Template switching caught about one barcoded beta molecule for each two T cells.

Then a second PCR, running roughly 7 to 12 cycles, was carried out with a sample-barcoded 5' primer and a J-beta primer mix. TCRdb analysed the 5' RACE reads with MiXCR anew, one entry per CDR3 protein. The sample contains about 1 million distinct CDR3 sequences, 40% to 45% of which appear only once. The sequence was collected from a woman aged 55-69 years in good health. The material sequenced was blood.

In nucleotides, the CDR3 is TGCAGCGTTTCTATTTTATTCAATGAGCAGTTCTTC. Translating it yields CSVSILFNEQFF. V usage is TRBV29-1 and J usage is TRBJ2-1, with D hard to call. The V and J ends lost 5 bases and 6 bases respectively, with 11 bases between them. Germline V CDR1 and CDR2: SQVTM, ANQGSEA. The CDR3 is made up of 12 amino acids.